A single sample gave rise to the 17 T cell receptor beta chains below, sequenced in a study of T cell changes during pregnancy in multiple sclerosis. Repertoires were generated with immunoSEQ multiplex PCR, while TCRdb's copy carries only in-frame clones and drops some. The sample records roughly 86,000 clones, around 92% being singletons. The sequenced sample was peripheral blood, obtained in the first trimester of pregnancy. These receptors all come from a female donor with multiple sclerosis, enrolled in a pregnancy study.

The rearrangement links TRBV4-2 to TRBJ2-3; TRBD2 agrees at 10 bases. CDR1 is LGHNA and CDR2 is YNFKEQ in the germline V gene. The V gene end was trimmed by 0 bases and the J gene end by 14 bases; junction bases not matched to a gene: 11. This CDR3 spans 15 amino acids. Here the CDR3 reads CASSQDGAGGPGWYF. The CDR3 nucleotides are TGTGCCAGCAGCCAAGATGGAGCGGGAGGGCCCGGGTGGTATTTT.

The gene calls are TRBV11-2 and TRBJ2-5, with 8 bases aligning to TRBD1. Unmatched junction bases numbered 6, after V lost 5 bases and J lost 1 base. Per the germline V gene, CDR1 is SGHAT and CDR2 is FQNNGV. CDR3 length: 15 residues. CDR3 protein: CASSAHRGAQETQYF. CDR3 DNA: TGTGCCAGCAGCGCCCACAGGGGGGCCCAAGAGACCCAGTACTTC.

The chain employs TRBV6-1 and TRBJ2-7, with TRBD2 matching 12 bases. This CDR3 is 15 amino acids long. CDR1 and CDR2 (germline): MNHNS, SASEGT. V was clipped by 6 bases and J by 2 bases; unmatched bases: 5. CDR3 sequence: CASRGGLAGTYEQYF. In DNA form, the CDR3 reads TGTGCCAGCAGGGGGGGACTAGCGGGCACCTACGAGCAGTACTTC.

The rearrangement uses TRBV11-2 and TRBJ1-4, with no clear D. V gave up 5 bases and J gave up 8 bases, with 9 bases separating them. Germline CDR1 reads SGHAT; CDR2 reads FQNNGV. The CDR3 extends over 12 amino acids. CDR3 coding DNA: TGTGCCAGCAGCCTACTGCGGGAAAAACTGTTTTTT. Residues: CASSLLREKLFF.

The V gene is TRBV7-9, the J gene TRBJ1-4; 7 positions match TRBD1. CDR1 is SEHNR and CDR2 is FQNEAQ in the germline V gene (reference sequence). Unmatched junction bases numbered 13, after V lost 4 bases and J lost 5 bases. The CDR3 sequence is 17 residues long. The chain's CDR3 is CASSSTRTGTRNEKLFF. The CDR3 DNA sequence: TGTGCCAGCAGCTCGACGAGGACAGGTACCCGGAATGAAAAACTGTTTTTT.

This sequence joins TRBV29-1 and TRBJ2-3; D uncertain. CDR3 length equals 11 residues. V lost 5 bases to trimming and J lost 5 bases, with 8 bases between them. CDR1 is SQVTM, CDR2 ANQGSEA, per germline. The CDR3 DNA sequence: TGCAGCGTTCTTGTTCTAGATACGCAGTATTTT. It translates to CSVLVLDTQYF.

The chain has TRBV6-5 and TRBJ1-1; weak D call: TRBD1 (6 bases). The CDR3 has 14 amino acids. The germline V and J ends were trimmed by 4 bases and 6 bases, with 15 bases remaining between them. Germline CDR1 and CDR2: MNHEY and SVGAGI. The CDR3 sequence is CASSWEARGPEAFF. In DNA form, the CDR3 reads TGTGCCAGCAGTTGGGAAGCCAGGGGTCCTGAAGCTTTCTTT.

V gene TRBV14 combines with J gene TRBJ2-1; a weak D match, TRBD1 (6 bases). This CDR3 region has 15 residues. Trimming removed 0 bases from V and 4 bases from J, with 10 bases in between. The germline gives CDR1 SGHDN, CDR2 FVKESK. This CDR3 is CASSQEIGQYNEQFF. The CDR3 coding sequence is TGTGCCAGCAGCCAAGAGATTGGACAGTACAATGAGCAGTTCTTC.

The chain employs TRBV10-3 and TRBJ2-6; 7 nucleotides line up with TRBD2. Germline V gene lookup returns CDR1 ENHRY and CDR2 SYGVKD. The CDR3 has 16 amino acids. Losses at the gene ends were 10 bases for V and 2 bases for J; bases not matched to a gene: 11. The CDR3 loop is CATYGGIQTGANVLTF. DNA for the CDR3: TGTGCCACCTACGGGGGGATCCAGACTGGGGCCAACGTCCTGACTTTC.

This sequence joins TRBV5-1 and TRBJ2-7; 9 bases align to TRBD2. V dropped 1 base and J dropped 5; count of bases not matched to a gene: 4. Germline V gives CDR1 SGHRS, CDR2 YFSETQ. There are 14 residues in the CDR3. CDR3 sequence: CASSLLASGNEQYF. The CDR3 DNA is TGCGCCAGCAGCTTGTTGGCTAGCGGGAACGAGCAGTACTTC.

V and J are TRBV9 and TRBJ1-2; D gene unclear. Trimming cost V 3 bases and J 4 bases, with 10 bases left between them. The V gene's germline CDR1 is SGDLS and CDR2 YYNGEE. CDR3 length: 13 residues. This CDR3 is CASSANPTYGYTF. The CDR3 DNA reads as TGTGCCAGCAGCGCTAACCCCACCTATGGCTACACCTTC.

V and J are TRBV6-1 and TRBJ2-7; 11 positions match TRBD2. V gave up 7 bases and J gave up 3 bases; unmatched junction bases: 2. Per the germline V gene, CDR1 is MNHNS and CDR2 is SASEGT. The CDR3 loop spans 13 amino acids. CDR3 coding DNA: TGTGCCAGCATTACTAGCGGGGGCTACGAGCAGTACTTC. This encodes CASITSGGYEQYF.

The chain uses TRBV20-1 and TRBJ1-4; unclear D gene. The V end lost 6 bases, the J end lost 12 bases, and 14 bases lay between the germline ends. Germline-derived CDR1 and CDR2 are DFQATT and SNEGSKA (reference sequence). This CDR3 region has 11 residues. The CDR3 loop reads CSASDGVELFF. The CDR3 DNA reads TGCAGTGCGTCCGACGGGGTAGAACTGTTTTTT.

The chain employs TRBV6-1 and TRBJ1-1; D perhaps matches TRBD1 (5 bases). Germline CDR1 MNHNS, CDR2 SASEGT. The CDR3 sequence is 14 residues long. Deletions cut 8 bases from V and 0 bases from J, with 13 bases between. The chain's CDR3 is CASEGGAMNTEAFF. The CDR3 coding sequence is TGTGCCAGCGAAGGAGGGGCCATGAACACTGAAGCTTTCTTT.

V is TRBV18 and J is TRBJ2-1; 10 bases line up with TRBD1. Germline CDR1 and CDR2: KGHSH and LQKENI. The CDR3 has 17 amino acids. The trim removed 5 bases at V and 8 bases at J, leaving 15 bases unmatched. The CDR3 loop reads CASSSRDRGRSVDEQFF. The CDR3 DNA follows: TGTGCCAGCTCATCCCGGGACAGGGGCCGCTCCGTGGATGAGCAGTTCTTC.

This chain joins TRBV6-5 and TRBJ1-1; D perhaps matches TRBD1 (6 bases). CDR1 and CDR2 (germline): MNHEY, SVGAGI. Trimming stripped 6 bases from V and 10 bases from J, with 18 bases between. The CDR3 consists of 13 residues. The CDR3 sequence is CASSLNRAEAAFF. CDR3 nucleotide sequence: TGTGCCAGCAGCCTTAACAGGGCGGAGGCAGCTTTCTTT.

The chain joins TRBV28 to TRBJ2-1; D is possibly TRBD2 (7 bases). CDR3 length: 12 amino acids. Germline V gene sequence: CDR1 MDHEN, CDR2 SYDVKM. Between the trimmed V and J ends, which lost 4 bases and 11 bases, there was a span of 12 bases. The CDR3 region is CASSYGGAQQFF. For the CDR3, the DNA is TGTGCCAGCAGTTATGGGGGGGCCCAGCAGTTCTTC.